Described below is a single T cell receptor (beta chain) sequence and its context. This entry belongs to a study of T cell changes during pregnancy in multiple sclerosis. The CDR3 consists of 13 residues. The germline V gene has CDR1 SGHAT and CDR2 FQNNGV. With 6 bases clipped from V and 6 bases from J, the junction kept 2 bases outside the gene matches. Profiled with immunoSEQ multiplex PCR; TCRdb holds only in-frame clones, not every one. The table lists approximately 31,000 clones, about 92% of them singletons, with around 0.45% in the top ten. The J gene is TRBJ2-3, the V gene TRBV11-2; 11 bases match TRBD1. Material: CD4+ T cells from peripheral blood mononuclear cells, obtained in the second trimester of pregnancy. The source is a female donor with multiple sclerosis, enrolled in a pregnancy study. CDR3: CASRGQGADTQYF. For the CDR3, the DNA is TGTGCCAGCAGAGGACAGGGGGCGGATACGCAGTATTTT.